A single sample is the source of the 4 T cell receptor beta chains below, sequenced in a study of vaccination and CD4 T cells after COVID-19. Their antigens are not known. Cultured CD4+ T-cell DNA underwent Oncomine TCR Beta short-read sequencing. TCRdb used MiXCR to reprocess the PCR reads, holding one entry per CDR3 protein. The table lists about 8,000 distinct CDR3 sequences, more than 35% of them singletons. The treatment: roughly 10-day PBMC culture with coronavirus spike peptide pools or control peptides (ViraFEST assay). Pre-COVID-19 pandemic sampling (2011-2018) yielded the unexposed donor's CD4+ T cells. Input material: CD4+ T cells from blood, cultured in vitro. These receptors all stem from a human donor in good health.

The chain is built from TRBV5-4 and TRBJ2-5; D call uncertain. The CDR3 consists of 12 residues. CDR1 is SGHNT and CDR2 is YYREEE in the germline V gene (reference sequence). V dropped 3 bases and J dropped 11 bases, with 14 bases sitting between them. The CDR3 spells CASSSTPGDQYF. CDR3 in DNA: TGTGCCAGCAGCTCAACCCCTGGAGATCAGTACTTC.

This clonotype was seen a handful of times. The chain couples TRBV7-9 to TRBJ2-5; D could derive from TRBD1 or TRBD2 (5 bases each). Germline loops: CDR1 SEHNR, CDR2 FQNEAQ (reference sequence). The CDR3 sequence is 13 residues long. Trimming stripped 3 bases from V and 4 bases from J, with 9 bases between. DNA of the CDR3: TGTGCCAGCAGCTTTGTGGGGACAGAGACCCAGTACTTC. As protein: CASSFVGTETQYF.

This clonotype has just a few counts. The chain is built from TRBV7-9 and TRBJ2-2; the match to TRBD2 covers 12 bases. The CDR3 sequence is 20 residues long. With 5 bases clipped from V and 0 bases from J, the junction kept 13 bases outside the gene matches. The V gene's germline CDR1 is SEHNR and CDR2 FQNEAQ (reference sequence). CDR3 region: CASSLPTSGGPDPNTGELFF. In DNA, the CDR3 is TGTGCCAGCAGCCTCCCGACTAGCGGGGGCCCCGACCCGAACACCGGGGAGCTGTTTTTT.

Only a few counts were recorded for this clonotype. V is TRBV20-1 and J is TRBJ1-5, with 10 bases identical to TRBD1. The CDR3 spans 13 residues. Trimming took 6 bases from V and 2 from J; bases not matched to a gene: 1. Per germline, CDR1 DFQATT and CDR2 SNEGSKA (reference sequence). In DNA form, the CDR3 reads TGCAGTGCGGGGACAGGGGGCAATCAGCCCCAGCATTTT. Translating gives CSAGTGGNQPQHF.